A single sample is the source of the 24 T cell receptor beta chains below, sequenced in a study of OX40 agonist ivuxolimab in advanced cancers. TCRdb keeps only in-frame clones here, not all; method: immunoSEQ multiplex PCR. The sample lists about 18,000 clones, roughly 78% occurring once. The sequencing here drew on CD4+ or CD8+ T cells sorted from blood, taken in a trial of the OX40 agonist ivuxolimab. Receptor source: an adult with an advanced solid tumor such as melanoma, head and neck, liver or kidney cancer.

The rearrangement uses TRBV7-6 and TRBJ2-2, with D unresolved. This CDR3 comprises 15 residues. Trimming shortened V by 4 bases and J by 3 bases, and 12 bases separated the two germline ends. The germline gives CDR1 SGHVS, CDR2 FNYEAQ. The CDR3 is CASSSARGDTGELFF. The CDR3, as DNA: TGTGCCAGCAGCTCCGCTCGCGGAGACACCGGGGAGCTGTTTTTT.

The chain recombines TRBV30 with TRBJ1-1; D is undetermined. Looked up from germline, CDR1 is GTSNPN and CDR2 is SVGIG (reference sequence). Trimming left V 2 bases short and J 1 base short, with 8 bases between. The CDR3 spans 13 residues. CDR3 amino acids: CAWSTGSNTEAFF. The CDR3 DNA reads TGTGCCTGGAGTACGGGTTCGAACACTGAAGCTTTCTTT.

This chain joins TRBV7-9 and TRBJ1-1; TRBD1 might be the D (5 bases). The CDR3 extends over 15 amino acids. Germline V gene lookup returns CDR1 SEHNR and CDR2 FQNEAQ (reference sequence). Trimming pared 4 bases from V and 2 bases from J, leaving 14 bases between. The CDR3 nucleotides are TGTGCCAGCAGCTCCTTAAATCAGGGAAACACTGAAGCTTTCTTT. Amino acids: CASSSLNQGNTEAFF.

The CDR3 sequence is CASSETGVLYNEQFF. The DNA of the CDR3 is TGTGCCAGCAGTGAAACCGGGGTTTTATACAATGAGCAGTTCTTC. The chain recombines TRBV6-1 with TRBJ2-1; possible D gene TRBD2, 5 bases. The CDR3 loop spans 15 amino acids. Germline assignment: CDR1 MNHNS and CDR2 SASEGT. Trimming shortened V by 2 bases and J by 4 bases, and 12 bases separated the two germline ends.

CDR3 protein: CASSDGQVEETQYF. The CDR3 bases are TGTGCCAGCAGCGATGGACAGGTCGAGGAGACCCAGTACTTC. The chain combines TRBV9 with TRBJ2-5; 7 nucleotides line up with TRBD1. J was trimmed by 5 bases and V by 3 bases; bases with no gene match: 7. Germline V gene sequence: CDR1 SGDLS, CDR2 YYNGEE. The CDR3 contains 14 residues.

The gene calls are TRBV10-2 and TRBJ1-2, with D perhaps matching TRBD1 (5 bases). The length of the CDR3 is 12 residues. Germline values: CDR1 WSHSY, CDR2 SAAADI. The V and J ends lost 4 bases and 3 bases respectively, with 6 bases between them. The CDR3 protein is CASSAQDYGYTF. For the CDR3, the DNA is TGCGCCAGCAGTGCACAGGACTATGGCTACACCTTC.

This clone was picked up a small number of times. The genes are TRBV4-1 and TRBJ2-3, with 7 bases matching TRBD2. Germline CDR1 reads MGHRA; CDR2 reads YSYEKL. This CDR3 contains 19 residues. With 4 bases clipped from V and 0 bases from J, the junction kept 16 bases outside the gene matches. CDR3 nucleotides: TGCGCCAGCAGCCTACCCATCGGGGGAAGGGAGGGGAGCACAGATACGCAGTATTTT. Amino acids: CASSLPIGGREGSTDTQYF.

This chain links TRBV9 with TRBJ2-7; 7 bases match TRBD1. With 0 bases clipped from V and 6 bases from J, the junction kept 6 bases outside the gene matches. CDR1 and CDR2 from the germline V gene are SGDLS and YYNGEE. The CDR3 extends over 14 amino acids. The CDR3 DNA is TGTGCCAGCAGCGTAGCTTACAGGGGTAGCGAGCAGTACTTC. Translated: CASSVAYRGSEQYF.

Relative to its sample, this clone is large. The chain recombines TRBV7-9 with TRBJ1-3; D is ambiguous. Per germline, CDR1 SEHNR and CDR2 FQNEAQ (reference sequence). V shed 1 base and J shed 0 bases, with 13 bases lying between them. The CDR3 runs 17 residues. The CDR3 region is CASSLGGGPSSGNTIYF. As DNA, the CDR3 is TGTGCCAGCAGCTTAGGGGGAGGCCCAAGCTCTGGAAACACCATATATTTT. Variable domain in full (rest from reference TRBV7-9 and TRBJ1-3): DTGVSQNPRHKITKRGQNVTFRCDPISEHNRLYWYRQTLGQGPEFLTYFQNEAQLEKSRLLSDRFSAERPKGSFSTLEIQRTEQGDSAMYLCASSLGGGPSSGNTIYFGEGSWLTVV.

The chain couples TRBV9 to TRBJ2-5; 8 bases are shared with TRBD2. The CDR3 loop spans 16 amino acids. CDR1 SGDLS and CDR2 YYNGEE come from the germline V gene. J gave up 4 bases and V 0 bases, and 8 bases lay outside the gene matches. The CDR3 bases are TGTGCCAGCAGCGTAGACCGGGGGGGGTTAGGAGAGACCCAGTACTTC. This encodes CASSVDRGGLGETQYF.

The chain combines TRBV15 with TRBJ1-1, with D unclear. V was pared by 7 bases and J by 7 bases, with 10 bases between. Germline CDR1 reads LNHNV; CDR2 reads YYDKDF (reference sequence). The CDR3 sequence is 11 residues long. The CDR3 here is CATKQSSEAFF. The DNA of the CDR3 is TGTGCCACCAAACAGTCAAGTGAAGCTTTCTTT.

This clone was detected once. The chain uses TRBV29-1 and TRBJ2-7, with D maybe TRBD1 (6 bases). Per germline, CDR1 SQVTM and CDR2 ANQGSEA. The CDR3 runs to 13 residues. Trimming removed 4 bases at V and 3 bases at J, with 13 bases between. CDR3 region: CSVALRGSYEQYF. CDR3 nucleotides: TGCAGCGTTGCCCTCAGGGGAAGCTACGAGCAGTACTTC.

The rearrangement joins TRBV6-5 to TRBJ2-1, with D uncertain. This CDR3 is 16 amino acids long. Per germline, CDR1 MNHEY and CDR2 SVGAGI. Trimming pared 0 bases from V and 0 bases from J, leaving 9 bases between. CDR3 region: CASSYSVESSYNEQFF. The CDR3 DNA is TGTGCCAGCAGTTACTCGGTTGAGAGCTCCTACAATGAGCAGTTCTTC.

The chain employs TRBV5-4 and TRBJ2-1; no clear D gene. CDR1 and CDR2 from the germline V gene are SGHNT and YYREEE (reference sequence). V was cut by 4 bases and J by 6 bases, with 17 bases left in between. The CDR3 is 15 residues long. CDR3 in DNA: TGTGCCAGCAGCCTCCCGGGCCATGGGTCCAATGAGCAGTTCTTC. Translating gives CASSLPGHGSNEQFF.

This sequence joins TRBV15 and TRBJ2-3, with 9 bases aligning to TRBD2. This CDR3 has 19 amino acids. Germline V gives CDR1 LNHNV, CDR2 YYDKDF (reference sequence). After removal of 0 bases from V and 4 bases from J, the junction contained 14 bases not matched to a gene. CDR3 protein: CATSRDRNPAGGPADTQYF. The CDR3, as DNA: TGTGCCACCAGCAGAGATCGGAACCCAGCGGGGGGACCCGCAGATACGCAGTATTTT.

The chain has TRBV27 and TRBJ2-3; 12 bases are shared with TRBD2. The J segment lost 0 bases and the V segment lost 4 bases, leaving 8 bases of the junction unmatched. Looked up from germline, CDR1 is MNHEY and CDR2 is SMNVEV (reference sequence). The CDR3 has 18 amino acids. CDR3 nucleotides: TGTGCCAGCAGTTCCTCACGGACTAGCGGGGCTAGCACAGATACGCAGTATTTT. It specifies CASSSSRTSGASTDTQYF.

The rearrangement joins TRBV4-1 to TRBJ2-3; 7 bases match TRBD2. Germline CDR1 MGHRA, CDR2 YSYEKL. V lost 4 bases and J lost 4; bases outside the gene matches: 17. The CDR3 loop spans 18 amino acids. Written as DNA, the CDR3 is TGCGCCAGCAGCCCTTTGATGGCGGGAGTGGGGGGTTCAGATACGCAGTATTTT. It yields the protein CASSPLMAGVGGSDTQYF.

This clone was seen a few times. The chain recombines TRBV11-2 with TRBJ2-1; 11 bases are shared with TRBD1. Losses at the gene ends were 5 bases for V and 4 bases for J; bases not matched to a gene: 4. Germline V gene data show CDR1 as SGHAT and CDR2 as FQNNGV. This CDR3 contains 15 residues. CDR3 bases: TGTGCCAGCAGCCCCGGGACAGGGGGGTACAATGAGCAGTTCTTC. Translation: CASSPGTGGYNEQFF.

The chain recombines TRBV19 with TRBJ2-7; D is uncertain. CDR3 length equals 14 residues. V was pared by 3 bases and J by 0 bases, with 9 bases between. Germline V CDR1 and CDR2: LNHDA, SQIVND (reference sequence). CDR3 in DNA: TGTGCCAGTAGTATTATCCTAGGCTCCTACGAGCAGTACTTC. Its translation is CASSIILGSYEQYF.

This clone has a single count. CDR3 in amino acids: CAISGGGLVTGELFF. The CDR3 DNA reads as TGTGCCATCAGTGGTGGGGGGCTTGTCACCGGGGAGCTGTTTTTT. The J gene is TRBJ2-2, the V gene TRBV10-3, with D perhaps TRBD1 or TRBD2 (6 bases each). CDR3 size: 15 residues. Germline V lookup: CDR1 ENHRY, CDR2 SYGVKD. Trimming stripped 4 bases from V and 4 bases from J, with 13 bases between.

In its sample, this clone was seen once. The chain employs TRBV4-2 and TRBJ2-1, with TRBD2 identical over 11 bases. CDR1 and CDR2 from the germline V gene are LGHNA and YNFKEQ. The CDR3 is 17 residues long. Trimming took 1 base from V and 4 from J; bases not matched to a gene: 6. This CDR3 reads CASSQASGTSGYNEQFF. The CDR3 region has the DNA TGTGCCAGCAGCCAAGCGTCCGGGACTAGCGGTTACAATGAGCAGTTCTTC.

The chain carries TRBV11-3 and TRBJ2-7, with TRBD2 identical over 8 bases. The CDR3 runs 15 residues. After removal of 2 bases from V and 4 bases from J, the junction contained 7 bases not matched to a gene. The germline V gene encodes CDR1 SGHNT and CDR2 YENEEA. The CDR3 is CASSLLPAGAYEQYF. Written as DNA, the CDR3 is TGTGCCAGCAGCTTACTGCCAGCGGGAGCATACGAGCAGTACTTC. Drawing the rest from reference TRBV11-3 and TRBJ2-7, the complete variable domain is EAGVVQSPRYKIIEKKQPVAFWCNPISGHNTLYWYLQNLGQGPELLIRYENEEAVDDSQLPKDRFSAERLKGVDSTLKIQPAELGDSAVYLCASSLLPAGAYEQYFGPGTRLTVT.

V usage is TRBV7-3 and J usage is TRBJ2-1; 11 nucleotides align to TRBD2. Germline CDR1 reads SGHTA; CDR2 reads FQGTGA. V trimming: 5 bases; J trimming: 2 bases; junction bases outside the gene matches: 2. There are 15 residues in the CDR3. The CDR3 here is CASSPGLAAYNEQFF. CDR3 bases: TGTGCCAGCAGCCCGGGACTAGCGGCCTACAATGAGCAGTTCTTC.

This clone occurred once. J is TRBJ2-7 and V is TRBV6-1; D may be TRBD1 (6 bases). V was cut by 6 bases and J by 5 bases, with 11 bases left in between. CDR1 and CDR2 from the germline V gene are MNHNS and SASEGT. This CDR3 is 12 amino acids long. CDR3 loop: CASRTGANEQYF. Written as DNA, the CDR3 is TGTGCCAGCAGGACAGGCGCTAACGAGCAGTACTTC.